This TCR beta chain comes out of a study of blood T cell repertoires in COVID-19. In the authors' workflow: Reference gene primer amplification gave estimated nucleated cell counts. Using immunoSEQ multiplex PCR, the repertoire was profiled, and TCRdb retains in-frame clones only, with some absent. V and J calls and clone size are those listed in that table; D and trimming were worked out from the DNA. The sample has about 670,000 clones, over 80% seen once. The CDR3 extends over 13 amino acids. Germline V lookup: CDR1 MDHEN, CDR2 SYDVKM. V gave up 10 bases and J gave up 5 bases; unmatched junction bases: 8.

The receptor comes from a woman between 18 and 30 years old with acute or convalescent COVID-19. The sample consisted of peripheral blood. The V call is TRBV28, the J call TRBJ1-2; 9 nucleotides agree with TRBD1. CDR3 coding DNA: TGTGCCACCATGGAGACAGGGGGATATGGCTACACCTTC. This codes for CATMETGGYGYTF.